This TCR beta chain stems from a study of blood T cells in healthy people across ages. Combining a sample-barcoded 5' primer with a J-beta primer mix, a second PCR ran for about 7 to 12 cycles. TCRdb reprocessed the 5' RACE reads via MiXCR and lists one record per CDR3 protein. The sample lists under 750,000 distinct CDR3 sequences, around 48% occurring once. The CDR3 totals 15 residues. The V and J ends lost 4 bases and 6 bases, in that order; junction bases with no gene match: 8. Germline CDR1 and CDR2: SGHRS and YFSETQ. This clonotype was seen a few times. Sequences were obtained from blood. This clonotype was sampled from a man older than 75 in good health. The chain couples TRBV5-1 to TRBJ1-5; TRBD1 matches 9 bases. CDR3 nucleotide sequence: TGCGCCAGCAGCCCGGGACAGGGTGAGGGTCAGCCCCAGCATTTT. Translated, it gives CASSPGQGEGQPQHF.